This record covers a single T cell receptor (beta chain). These data come from a study of blood T cells in healthy people across ages. V lost 1 base to trimming and J lost 0 bases, with 13 bases between them. Germline V gene lookup returns CDR1 LGHDT and CDR2 YNNKEL (reference sequence). The length of the CDR3 is 17 residues. A second PCR of 7 to 11 cycles used a sample-barcoded 5' primer and a J-beta primer mix. Every molecule of cDNA carried a tag from a template-switch adaptor with 12 random nucleotides. One entry per CDR3 protein, called by TCRdb with MiXCR from the 5' RACE reads. The top ten clones hold roughly a quarter of a sample with approximately 790,000 distinct CDR3 sequences, around 62% of them seen once.

The chain links TRBV3-1 to TRBJ2-4; D is ambiguous. This receptor was identified in a man between 25 and 39 years old in good health. What was sequenced was blood. The CDR3 protein is CASSQGNNRLAKNIQYF. The CDR3 coding sequence is TGTGCCAGCAGCCAAGGGAACAACCGCTTAGCCAAAAACATTCAGTACTTC.